These T cell receptor beta chains were read from a single sample in a study of CXCR3-negative and CXCR3-positive naive CD8 T cells. TCRdb reprocessed the 5' RACE reads and stores each CDR3 protein as one record, lacking DNA. The sample data list about 41,000 distinct CDR3 sequences. The sequenced sample consisted of naive CXCR3- CD8+ T cells from blood. Source of these receptors: a human donor in good health. Some clones in this sample may be carry-over from other donors' samples. Both conserved end residues are part of each CDR3.

length: 16
J: TRBJ1-1
V: TRBV21-1
CDR3: CASSKRRTGVDTVAFF

length: 17
J: TRBJ2-3
V: TRBV7-8
CDR3: CASSLAQGGPKPGTQYF

length: 15
J: TRBJ2-7
V: TRBV28
CDR3: CASSPYRSRDYEQYF

length: 16
J: TRBJ2-1
V: TRBV6-4
CDR3: CASSVTAGHGNNEQFF

length: 17
J: TRBJ1-2
V: TRBV28
CDR3: CASSQYPRTGGVEGYTF

length: 16
J: TRBJ2-2
V: TRBV5-6
CDR3: CASSLAVGGPLGELFF

length: 17
J: TRBJ2-1
V: TRBV6-5
CDR3: CASSQGLAGGEYNEQFF

length: 12
J: TRBJ2-3
V: TRBV4-1
CDR3: CASRGGADTQYF

length: 15
J: TRBJ2-3
V: TRBV5-1
CDR3: CASSLWQASTDTQYF

length: 13
J: TRBJ2-1
V: TRBV24-1
CDR3: CATSPGPDNEQFF

length: 19
J: TRBJ2-3
V: TRBV6-2/TRBV6-3
CDR3: CASILANQVAGGVRDTQYF

length: 14
J: TRBJ2-7
V: TRBV5-1
CDR3: CASSSLTDSYEQYF

length: 13
J: TRBJ2-7
V: TRBV29-1
CDR3: CSFRGPSSYEQYF

length: 12
J: TRBJ2-7
V: TRBV7-9
CDR3: CASSKGSYEQYF

length: 14
J: TRBJ2-3
V: TRBV28
CDR3: CASSYRGLTDTQYF

length: 16
J: TRBJ2-1
V: TRBV12-5
CDR3: CASGLVGQGTYNEQFF

length: 13
J: TRBJ2-7
V: TRBV29-1
CDR3: CSVEGPGSYEQYF

length: 15
J: TRBJ2-1
V: TRBV28
CDR3: CASRKREDSYNEQFF

length: 13
J: TRBJ2-4
V: TRBV2
CDR3: CASRRGAKNVQYF

length: 14
J: TRBJ2-1
V: TRBV27
CDR3: CASSLRGGLNEQFF

length: 18
J: TRBJ1-1
V: TRBV6-5
CDR3: CASSYSRRGQGLNTEAFF

length: 12
J: TRBJ1-2
V: TRBV29-1
CDR3: CSVEGTGGGYTF

length: 17
J: TRBJ1-1
V: TRBV5-5
CDR3: CASSLVLGRGGNTEAFF

length: 16
J: TRBJ2-3
V: TRBV29-1
CDR3: CSVEIGQGSSTDTQYF

length: 15
J: TRBJ2-5
V: TRBV29-1
CDR3: CSVEAWDRGQETQYF

length: 13
J: TRBJ1-1
V: TRBV20-1
CDR3: CSVRGTGNTEAFF

length: 18
J: TRBJ2-1
V: TRBV11-3
CDR3: CASSLGSLVESSYNEQFF

length: 11
J: TRBJ1-1
V: TRBV29-1
CDR3: CSVTTGYEAFF

length: 13
J: TRBJ2-1
V: TRBV6-1
CDR3: CASSLGRYNEQFF

length: 18
J: TRBJ2-3
V: TRBV6-5
CDR3: CASSYSLGAGYPTDTQYF

length: 13
J: TRBJ2-7
V: TRBV7-2
CDR3: CASSFIADYEQYF

length: 15
J: TRBJ1-3
V: TRBV27
CDR3: CASFSGGSSGNTIYF

length: 17
J: TRBJ2-1
V: TRBV28
CDR3: CASSPYLHLSSYNEQFF

length: 16
J: TRBJ1-3
V: TRBV7-8
CDR3: CASSLERTGIGNTIYF

length: 16
J: TRBJ2-7
V: TRBV20-1
CDR3: CSARDLAGLTSSEQYF

length: 14
J: TRBJ2-7
V: TRBV4-1
CDR3: CASSQVGTVYEQYF

length: 13
J: TRBJ2-2
V: TRBV7-3
CDR3: CASSTGTTGELFF

length: 14
J: TRBJ1-1
V: TRBV10-3
CDR3: CAISEWGQGTEAFF

length: 13
J: TRBJ2-1
V: TRBV6-5
CDR3: CASSRDRSNEQFF

length: 14
J: TRBJ1-1
V: TRBV6-2/TRBV6-3
CDR3: CASSSRDWFGEAFF

length: 15
J: TRBJ2-7
V: TRBV12-5
CDR3: CASGLPRTLGNEQYF

length: 14
J: TRBJ2-7
V: TRBV6-2/TRBV6-3
CDR3: CASESADVPPEQYF

length: 16
J: TRBJ2-1
V: TRBV3-1
CDR3: CASSQDLSSGNTEQFF

length: 15
J: TRBJ2-7
V: TRBV29-1
CDR3: CSVEVGDLASYEHYF

length: 13
J: TRBJ1-2
V: TRBV2
CDR3: CASSGGGAYGYTF

length: 13
J: TRBJ1-2
V: TRBV6-6
CDR3: CASSDNRSDGYTF

length: 13
J: TRBJ2-2
V: TRBV29-1
CDR3: CSAEQGNTGELFF

length: 16
J: TRBJ2-5
V: TRBV3-1
CDR3: CASSDSDGLLKETQYF

length: 11
J: TRBJ2-5
V: TRBV14
CDR3: CASSQEETQYF